This is a list of T cell receptor beta chains from one sample in a study of tumor-infiltrating lymphocytes in primary liver carcinoma. TCRdb re-derived calls from the multiplex PCR reads in MiXCR, one entry per CDR3 protein. The sample holds 35,000 to 45,000 distinct CDR3 sequences, roughly 80% seen once. The sample was tumor-adjacent normal liver tissue. These receptors all come from a woman aged 30 to 39 with primary liver carcinoma and hepatitis B virus infection. Both conserved end residues are part of each CDR3. D genes are given only for firm matches. Clone size appears in some rows only: once, few, many, or a class for an expanded clone.

>.|many|TRBV13|TRBJ2-1
CASSFNNNEQFF
TGTGCCAGCAGCTTTAATAACAATGAGCAGTTCTTC
>.|.|TRBV12-3/TRBV12-4|TRBJ1-2
CACSLGLSHDYGYTF
TGTGCCTGCAGTTTAGGTCTCTCTCACGACTATGGCTACACCTTC
>.|once|TRBV9|TRBJ2-5
CASSVEVETRRDTQYF
TGTGCCAGCAGCGTAGAGGTAGAAACCCGCCGAGACACCCAGTACTTC
>TRBD2|.|TRBV11-2|TRBJ2-5
CASSFTGGGAQYF
TGTGCCAGCAGCTTTACGGGAGGCGGGGCCCAGTACTTC
>.|.|TRBV6-1|TRBJ2-1
CASSADYPSDEQFF
TGTGCCAGCAGTGCGGACTACCCTAGTGATGAGCAGTTCTTC
>TRBD2|.|TRBV7-9|TRBJ2-1
CASSLDLAGGMHFF
TGTGCCAGCAGCTTAGATCTAGCGGGAGGGATGCATTTCTTT
>TRBD1|.|TRBV11-2|TRBJ2-1
CASSCVGTGGYNEHFF
TGTGCCAGCAGCTGCGTCGGGACAGGGGGATACAATGAGCATTTCTTC
>TRBD1|.|TRBV29-1|TRBJ1-2
CSVQDDSAGGGYTF
TGCAGCGTTCAAGATGATTCGGCAGGGGGAGGCTACACCTTC
>.|.|TRBV4-3|TRBJ1-2
CASNAELEIYVYTF
TGCGCCAGCAACGCTGAGTTGGAGATCTATGTCTATACCTTC
>TRBD1|.|TRBV12-3/TRBV12-4|TRBJ2-5
CASSPGTGGLETQYF
TGTGCCAGCAGCCCCGGGACAGGGGGCTTGGAGACCCAGTACTTC
>.|.|TRBV11-2|TRBJ2-7
CASSPQIRASYEQYF
TGTGCCAGCAGCCCCCAGATCCGCGCGAGTTACGAGCAGTACTTC
>.|.|TRBV11-2|TRBJ1-1
CACRYTGGRTEALF
TGTGCCTGCAGATATACGGGGGGGAGGACTGAAGCTCTCTTT
>.|many|TRBV5-5|TRBJ1-5
CASSLGFEPQHF
TGTGCCAGCAGCTTGGGCTTTGAGCCCCAGCATTTT
>.|.|TRBV6-1|TRBJ1-4
CANSLGGRGEKLFF
TGTGCCAACAGTCTAGGGGGACGTGGGGAAAAACTGTTTTTT
>.|.|TRBV12-3/TRBV12-4|TRBJ1-1
CTSSSDSVEAFF
TGTACCAGCAGCTCAGACAGTGTTGAAGCTTTCTTT
>.|.|TRBV6-5|TRBJ1-5
CTNSYSWNQPQHF
TGTACCAACAGTTACTCATGGAATCAGCCTCAGCATTTT
>TRBD1|.|TRBV5-5|TRBJ2-3
CASCPGTGGTDMQYF
TGTGCCAGCTGCCCCGGGACAGGGGGCACAGATATGCAGTATTTT
>.|few|TRBV12-3/TRBV12-4|TRBJ2-1
CVSSLVAVYNEQFF
TGTGTCAGCAGTTTAGTAGCGGTGTACAATGAGCAGTTCTTC
>.|once|TRBV5-6|TRBJ2-6
CVRSQDSSFSGANVLTF
TGTGTCAGGAGCCAGGACAGCAGTTTCTCTGGGGCCAACGTCCTGACTTTC
>TRBD2|once|TRBV11-2|TRBJ2-1
CASSTTLAGGYNEQFF
TGTGCCAGCAGTACCACTCTAGCGGGAGGATACAATGAGCAGTTCTTT
>TRBD1|once|TRBV24-1|TRBJ2-1
CATSDSGTVDVQSF
TGTGCCACCAGTGATTCCGGGACAGTCGATGTGCAGTCCTTC
>.|.|TRBV29-1|TRBJ1-1
CSARGDGLNIEALF
TGCAGCGCCCGAGGCGACGGACTGAACATTGAAGCTTTGTTT
>.|once|TRBV28|TRBJ1-1
CASRLCPLNTVAFF
TGTGCCAGCAGGCTCTGCCCGCTGAACACTGTAGCTTTCTTT
>.|medium-sized|TRBV29-1|TRBJ1-5
CSVGGPSNQPQHF
TGCAGCGTTGGGGGACCCAGCAATCAGCCCCAGCATTTT
>.|.|TRBV6-5|TRBJ1-4
CASRSISVVNEKLFF
TGTGCCAGCAGGAGTATATCAGTGGTTAATGAAAAACTGTTTTTT
>.|.|TRBV5-6|TRBJ2-6
CASSHDSSFSEANVLTF
TGCGCCAGCAGCCACGACAGCAGCTTCTCTGAGGCCAACGTCCTGACTTTC
>.|.|TRBV6-6|TRBJ2-2
CASSCTTGELFF
TGTGCCAGCAGTTGTACCACCGGGGAGCTTTTTTTT
>.|.|TRBV12-3/TRBV12-4|TRBJ2-7
CVSSLSLLWEQYF
TGTGTCAGCAGTTTATCTCTGCTGTGGGAGCAGTACTTC
>TRBD2|many|TRBV6-5|TRBJ2-1
CVSSPWPYSGGSYNEQFF
TGTGTCAGCTCACCCTGGCCCTATAGCGGGGGTTCCTACAATGAGCAGTTCTTC
>.|.|TRBV6-2/TRBV6-3|TRBJ1-2
CANSHSGRVGHTF
TGTGCCAACAGTCACTCCGGCAGGGTCGGCCACACCTTC
>.|.|TRBV7-9|TRBJ1-4
CTSSQGGEKLFF
TGTACCAGCAGCCAGGGAGGTGAAAAACTGTTTTTT
>.|many|TRBV7-8|TRBJ2-1
CASSLMNEQFF
TGTGCCAGCAGCTTAATGAATGAGCAGTTCTTC
>.|.|TRBV28|TRBJ1-4
CASGPGRMNEKLSF
TGTGCCAGCGGTCCCGGACGAATGAATGAAAAACTGTCTTTT
>.|.|TRBV7-8|TRBJ1-4
CAGSLGVATNEKLYF
TGTGCCGGCAGCTTAGGCGTTGCAACTAATGAAAAACTGTATTTT
>.|.|TRBV11-2|TRBJ1-4
CTSGPWGGNLFF
TGTACCAGCGGCCCCTGGGGGGGAAACCTGTTTTTT
>.|.|TRBV4-3|TRBJ2-1
CISSQDAGSSYNEQFF
TGTATCAGCAGCCAAGATGCGGGAAGCTCCTACAATGAGCAGTTCTTC
>TRBD2|.|TRBV28|TRBJ2-1
CASSQGLAGTHSEQFF
TGTGCCAGCAGTCAAGGACTAGCGGGGACCCACAGTGAGCAGTTCTTC
>.|.|TRBV7-3|TRBJ2-5
CTSSLGGAHETQYF
TGTACCAGCAGCTTAGGGGGGGCTCATGAGACCCAGTACTTC
>TRBD1|many|TRBV28|TRBJ1-1
CASSLEGANEAFF
TGTGCCAGCAGTTTAGAGGGGGCTAATGAAGCTTTCTTT
>.|.|TRBV11-2|TRBJ2-3
CASSHRGTGSLTDTHYF
TGTGCCAGCAGCCATCGAGGGACCGGGAGCCTCACGGATACGCACTATTTT
>TRBD2|.|TRBV12-3/TRBV12-4|TRBJ2-3
CASSSPIGTSGKDTQYF
TGTGCCAGCAGTTCGCCAATAGGAACTAGCGGGAAAGATACGCAGTATTTT
>TRBD2|.|TRBV19|TRBJ2-5
CASGGLAETQYF
TGTGCCAGTGGGGGACTAGCGGAGACCCAGTACTTC
>.|.|TRBV6-2/TRBV6-3|TRBJ2-2
CTSSYSETGELFF
TGTACCAGCAGTTACTCGGAGACCGGAGAGCTGTTTTTC
>.|.|TRBV6-6|TRBJ2-6
CASSYYLPRVGLSGANVLTF
TGTGCCAGCAGTTACTACCTGCCCAGGGTCGGCCTTTCTGGGGCCAACGTCCTGACTTTC
>.|many|TRBV29-1|TRBJ2-1
CSSRRGSNEQFF
TGCAGTTCTAGGAGAGGATCCAATGAGCAGTTCTTC
>.|.|TRBV11-2|TRBJ2-5
CASSLDHRGKTQYF
TGTGCCAGCAGCTTAGATCATAGGGGAAAGACCCAGTACTTC
>TRBD1|.|TRBV5-1|TRBJ2-2
CASGLGHRDRALTGELFF
TGCGCTAGCGGCTTGGGTCACCGGGACAGGGCCTTGACCGGGGAGCTGTTTTTT